This T cell receptor beta chain comes out of a study of T cells in Graves' hyperthyroidism and ophthalmopathy. TCR beta CDR3 sequences were amplified from RNA transcripts. Researchers ran a first-round RT-PCR on the TCR CDR3 using the HTBI primer set. TCRdb re-called the multiplex PCR reads through MiXCR, storing one row per CDR3 protein. The sample gives more than 550,000 distinct CDR3 sequences, less than 45% of which show up once; about 7.2% is in the top ten. Diagnosis relied on clinical symptoms, serum thyroxine and TRAb, thyroid ultrasound and orbital computed tomography. The CDR3 length is 15 residues. From germline, CDR1 is SNHLY and CDR2 FYNNEI. Trimming left V 5 bases short and J 2 bases short, with 15 bases between. The study's findings and limits: Ophthalmopathy and stable hyperthyroidism were told apart by a 13 V-J model.

In this sample, this clonotype turned up once. Its antigen is still unknown. This could be a read error, since a much larger clone is one nucleotide away. The chain links TRBV2 to TRBJ2-5; tentative D call: TRBD1 (6 bases). The TCR originated in an adult man with Graves' disease, either hyperthyroidism or ophthalmopathy (not recorded which). The sequencing input was peripheral blood or thyroid tissue (not recorded which). CDR3 sequence (DNA): TGTGCCAGCAGTTCGACAAAGGGGGAACAAGAGACCCAGTACTTC. Translating it yields CASSSTKGEQETQYF. Drawing the rest from reference TRBV2 and TRBJ2-5, the complete variable domain is EPEVTQTPSHQVTQMGQEVILRCVPISNHLYFYWYRQILGQKVEFLVSFYNNEISEKSEIFDDQFSVERPDGSNFTLKIRSTKLEDSAMYFCASSSTKGEQETQYFGPGTRLLVL.